The clone carrying this T cell receptor (beta chain) was recorded a few times. This specimen comes from a study of blood T cell repertoires in COVID-19. Whole-study context: Whether acute or convalescent, the COVID-19 samples came from the United States, Italy and Spain.

Germline loops: CDR1 SGHNT, CDR2 YYREEE (reference sequence). Trimming pared 1 base from V and 8 bases from J, leaving 10 bases between. The CDR3 consists of 13 residues. Clones were read by immunoSEQ multiplex PCR, and TCRdb kept only the in-frame ones, dropping some. The table shows roughly 500,000 clones, with 89% occurring only once. The J gene is TRBJ2-1, the V gene TRBV5-4; D not resolved. This TCR derives from a young man with COVID-19, enrolled during active disease. Sequenced input: peripheral blood. In DNA, the CDR3 is TGTGCCAGCAGCTTGTCAGGTAGTTATGAGCAGTTCTTC. As protein: CASSLSGSYEQFF.